The sequence of this TCR beta chain was determined in a study of blood T cell repertoires in COVID-19. For the study at large: The study drew acute and convalescent COVID-19 samples from the United States, Italy and Spain.

In the study's own analysis: Reference gene primers were amplified, and this amplification served to estimate nucleated cell counts. Profiled with immunoSEQ multiplex PCR; TCRdb holds only in-frame clones, not every one. D and trimming were read from the DNA, whereas the V and J calls and clone size are those reported in that table. The sample has some 240,000 clones, approximately 88% seen once. The CDR3 consists of 16 residues. The ends were cut back, 1 base at V and 2 bases at J, with 12 bases in the middle. Germline CDR1 SGHVS, CDR2 FQNEAQ. This sequence was found in a woman in her seventies with COVID-19, enrolled during active disease. The sequenced material came from peripheral blood. The chain joins TRBV7-8 to TRBJ2-1, with a possible D match to TRBD2 (6 bases). CDR3 nucleotide sequence: TGTGCCAGCAGCTTAGGGGAGACTAGGACCTACAATGAGCAGTTCTTC. This gives the protein CASSLGETRTYNEQFF. Full variable domain (outside the CDR3, taken from reference TRBV7-8 and TRBJ2-1): GAGVSQSPRYKVAKRGQDVALRCDPISGHVSLFWYQQALGQGPEFLTYFQNEAQLDKSGLPSDRFFAERPEGSVSTLKIQRTQQEDSAVYLCASSLGETRTYNEQFFGPGTRLTVL.